The rows below give T cell receptor beta chains drawn from one sample of a study of OX40 agonist ivuxolimab in advanced cancers. Here immunoSEQ multiplex PCR was the method, and the copy in TCRdb shows in-frame clones only, minus some. Among 69,000 or so clones listed, around 85% were seen once. The input for sequencing was CD4+ or CD8+ T cells sorted from blood, taken in a trial of the OX40 agonist ivuxolimab. Receptor source: an adult with an advanced solid tumor such as melanoma, head and neck, liver or kidney cancer. Both conserved end residues are part of each CDR3. D genes are given only for firm matches. Rows may omit the clone size; those that give it use once, few, many or a size class.

D	V	J	size	CDR3	DNA
TRBD1	TRBV2	TRBJ1-2	NA	CASRGQVEYGYTF	TGTGCCAGCAGGGGACAGGTGGAATATGGCTACACCTTC
TRBD2	TRBV11-3	TRBJ2-2	NA	CASRSGRADTGELFF	TGTGCCAGCAGAAGCGGGAGGGCCGACACCGGGGAGCTGTTTTTT
NA	TRBV4-1	TRBJ2-7	NA	CASSQFAGTRSSYEQYF	TGCGCCAGCAGCCAATTTGCCGGGACAAGGAGCTCCTACGAGCAGTACTTC
TRBD1	TRBV5-1	TRBJ1-2	NA	CASSFTGVKAGYTF	TGCGCCAGCAGCTTCACAGGGGTGAAGGCCGGCTACACCTTC
TRBD2	TRBV5-1	TRBJ2-7	NA	CASGIAGQPYEQYF	TGCGCCAGCGGGATAGCGGGTCAACCCTACGAGCAGTACTTC
TRBD1	TRBV6-5	TRBJ1-1	NA	CASSTKSRGHPEAFF	TGTGCCAGCAGTACTAAATCAAGGGGGCACCCTGAAGCTTTCTTT
TRBD2	TRBV4-3	TRBJ2-3	NA	CASSQAVTSGSRSDTQYF	TGCGCCAGCAGCCAAGCTGTCACTAGCGGGAGTCGATCAGATACGCAGTATTTT
TRBD1	TRBV9	TRBJ1-3	once	CASSVSGTGGNTIYF	TGTGCCAGCAGCGTCTCTGGGACAGGTGGAAACACCATATATTTT
TRBD1	TRBV6-5	TRBJ1-1	once	CASSSDRGTFF	TGTGCCAGCAGTTCCGACAGGGGAACTTTCTTT
TRBD1	TRBV18	TRBJ2-2	NA	CASSSRQGADTGELFF	TGTGCCAGCTCATCGAGACAGGGGGCAGACACCGGGGAGCTGTTTTTT
NA	TRBV27	TRBJ1-3	NA	CASSKWGGGNTIYF	TGTGCCAGTAGCAAGTGGGGGGGCGGAAACACCATATATTTT
NA	TRBV11-2	TRBJ2-5	NA	CASSPTSIQETQYF	TGTGCCAGCAGCCCCACTAGCATCCAAGAGACCCAGTACTTC
NA	TRBV6-6	TRBJ1-1	NA	CASSYSEDRAFF	TGTGCCAGCAGTTACTCGGAGGACCGGGCTTTCTTT
TRBD1	TRBV5-1	TRBJ2-2	NA	CASSPTGTETGELFF	TGCGCCAGCAGCCCCACCGGGACAGAGACCGGGGAGCTGTTTTTT